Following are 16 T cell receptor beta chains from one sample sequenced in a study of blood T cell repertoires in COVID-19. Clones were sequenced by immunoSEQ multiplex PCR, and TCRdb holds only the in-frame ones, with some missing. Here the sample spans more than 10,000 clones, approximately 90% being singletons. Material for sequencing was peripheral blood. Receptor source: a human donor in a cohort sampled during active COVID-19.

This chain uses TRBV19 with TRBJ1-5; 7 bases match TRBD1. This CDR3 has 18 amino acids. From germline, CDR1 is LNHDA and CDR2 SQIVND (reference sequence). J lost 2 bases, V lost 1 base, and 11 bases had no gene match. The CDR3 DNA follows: TGTGCCAGTAGTATAGGGGGGAAGGGGGCGAGGGGCAATCAGCCCCAGCATTTT. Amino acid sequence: CASSIGGKGARGNQPQHF. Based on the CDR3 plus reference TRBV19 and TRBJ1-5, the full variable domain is DGGITQSPKYLFRKEGQNVTLSCEQNLNHDAMYWYRQDPGQGLRLIYYSQIVNDFQKGDIAEGYSVSREKKESFPLTVTSAQKNPTAFYLCASSIGGKGARGNQPQHFGDGTRLSIL.

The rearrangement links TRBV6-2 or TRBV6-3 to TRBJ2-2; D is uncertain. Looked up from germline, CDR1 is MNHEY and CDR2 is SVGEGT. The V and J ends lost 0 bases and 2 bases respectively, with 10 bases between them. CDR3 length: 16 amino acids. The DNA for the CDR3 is TGTGCCAGCAGTTACTCGAGGTCGGTTAACACCGGGGAGCTGTTTTTT. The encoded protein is CASSYSRSVNTGELFF.

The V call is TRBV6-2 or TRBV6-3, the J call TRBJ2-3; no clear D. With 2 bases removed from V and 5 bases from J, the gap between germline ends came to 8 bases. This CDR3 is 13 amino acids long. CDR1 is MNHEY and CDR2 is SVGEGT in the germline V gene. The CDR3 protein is CASSYLQRDTQYF. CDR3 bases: TGTGCCAGCAGTTACCTTCAGCGAGATACGCAGTATTTT.

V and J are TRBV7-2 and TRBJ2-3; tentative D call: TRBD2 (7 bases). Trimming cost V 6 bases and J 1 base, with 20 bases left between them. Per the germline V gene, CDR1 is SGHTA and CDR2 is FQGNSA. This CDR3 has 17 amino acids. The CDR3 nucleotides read TGTGCCAGCAGAAGCGGGGCGGCGGGGGCCGGCACAGATACGCAGTATTTT. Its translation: CASRSGAAGAGTDTQYF. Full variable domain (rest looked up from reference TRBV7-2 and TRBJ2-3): GAGVSQSPSNKVTEKGKDVELRCDPISGHTALYWYRQSLGQGLEFLIYFQGNSAPDKSGLPSDRFSAERTGGSVSTLTIQRTQQEDSAVYLCASRSGAAGAGTDTQYFGPGTRLTVL.

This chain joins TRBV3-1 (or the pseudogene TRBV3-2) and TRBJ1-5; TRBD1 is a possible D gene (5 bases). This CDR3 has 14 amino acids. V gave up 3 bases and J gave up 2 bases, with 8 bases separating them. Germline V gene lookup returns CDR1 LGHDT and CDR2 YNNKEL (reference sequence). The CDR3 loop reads CASSHRGGNQPQHF. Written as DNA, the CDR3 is TGTGCCAGCAGCCATAGGGGTGGCAATCAGCCCCAGCATTTT.

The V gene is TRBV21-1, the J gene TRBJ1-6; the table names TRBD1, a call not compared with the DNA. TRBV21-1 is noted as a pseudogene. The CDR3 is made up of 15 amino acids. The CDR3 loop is CASSKEGTGTAPLHF. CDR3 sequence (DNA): TGTGCCAGCAGCAAAGAGGGTACAGGGACCGCACCCCTCCACTTT.

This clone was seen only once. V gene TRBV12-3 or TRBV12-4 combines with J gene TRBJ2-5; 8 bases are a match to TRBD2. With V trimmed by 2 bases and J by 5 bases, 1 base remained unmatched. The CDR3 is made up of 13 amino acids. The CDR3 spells CASSLQRGETQYF. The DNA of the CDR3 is TGTGCCAGCAGTTTACAGCGGGGGGAGACCCAGTACTTC.

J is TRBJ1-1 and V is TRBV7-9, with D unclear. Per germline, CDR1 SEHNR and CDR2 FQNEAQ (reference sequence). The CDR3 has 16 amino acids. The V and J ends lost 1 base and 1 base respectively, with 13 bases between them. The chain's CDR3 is CASSLVGRVGNTEAFF. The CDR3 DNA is TGTGCCAGCAGCTTAGTGGGGAGGGTGGGGAACACTGAAGCTTTCTTT.

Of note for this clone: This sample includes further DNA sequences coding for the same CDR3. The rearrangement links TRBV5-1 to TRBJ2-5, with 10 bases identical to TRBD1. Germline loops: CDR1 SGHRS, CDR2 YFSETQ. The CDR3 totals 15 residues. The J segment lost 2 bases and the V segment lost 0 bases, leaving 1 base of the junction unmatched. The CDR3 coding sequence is TGCGCCAGCAGCTTGGCGGGACAGGGGCAAGAGACCCAGTACTTC. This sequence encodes CASSLAGQGQETQYF.

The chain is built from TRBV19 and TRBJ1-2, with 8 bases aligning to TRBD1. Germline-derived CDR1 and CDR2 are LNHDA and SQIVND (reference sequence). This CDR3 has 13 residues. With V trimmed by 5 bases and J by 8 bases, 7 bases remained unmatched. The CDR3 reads CASSAGGASGYTF. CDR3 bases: TGTGCCAGTAGTGCAGGGGGCGCGAGCGGCTACACCTTC.

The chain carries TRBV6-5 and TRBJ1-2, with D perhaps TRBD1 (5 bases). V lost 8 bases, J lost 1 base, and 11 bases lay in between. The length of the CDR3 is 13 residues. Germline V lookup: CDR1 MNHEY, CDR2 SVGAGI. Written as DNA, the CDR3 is TGTGCCAGCTTCGGGGGGGGTAACTATGGCTACACCTTC. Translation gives CASFGGGNYGYTF.

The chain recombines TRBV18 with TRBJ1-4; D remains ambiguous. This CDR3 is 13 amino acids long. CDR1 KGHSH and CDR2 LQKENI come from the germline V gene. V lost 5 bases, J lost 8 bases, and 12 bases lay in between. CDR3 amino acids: CASSEGPGEKLFF. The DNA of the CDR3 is TGTGCCAGCTCAGAGGGCCCAGGAGAAAAACTGTTTTTT.

CDR3 loop: CASSLLQTYQETQYF. The CDR3 coding sequence is TGTGCCAGCAGCCTCCTACAGACGTACCAAGAGACCCAGTACTTC. The V and J genes are TRBV3-1 (or the pseudogene TRBV3-2) and TRBJ2-5; D remains unclear. Germline V CDR1 and CDR2: LGHDT, YNNKEL (reference sequence). The germline V and J ends were trimmed by 4 bases and 0 bases, with 12 bases remaining between them. The length of the CDR3 is 15 residues.

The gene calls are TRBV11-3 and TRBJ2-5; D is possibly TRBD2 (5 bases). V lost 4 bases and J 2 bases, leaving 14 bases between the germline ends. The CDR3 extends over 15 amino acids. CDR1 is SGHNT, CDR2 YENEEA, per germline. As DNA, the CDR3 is TGTGCCAGCAGCTCAACGGGAAGAAATCAAGAGACCCAGTACTTC. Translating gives CASSSTGRNQETQYF.

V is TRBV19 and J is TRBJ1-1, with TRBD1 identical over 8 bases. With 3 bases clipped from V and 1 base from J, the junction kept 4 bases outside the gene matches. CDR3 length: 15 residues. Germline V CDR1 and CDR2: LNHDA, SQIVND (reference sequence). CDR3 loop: CASSIAGGANTEAFF. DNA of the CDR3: TGTGCCAGTAGTATTGCAGGGGGCGCGAACACTGAAGCTTTCTTT.

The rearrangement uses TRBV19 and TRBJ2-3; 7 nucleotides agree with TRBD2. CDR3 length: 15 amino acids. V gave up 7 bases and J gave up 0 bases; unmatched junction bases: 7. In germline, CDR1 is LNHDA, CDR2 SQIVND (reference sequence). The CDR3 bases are TGTGCCAGTATGGGACTACTCCTTAGCACAGATACGCAGTATTTT. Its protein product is CASMGLLLSTDTQYF.